Detailed here is one T cell receptor beta chain. Its antigen is still unknown. The data originate from a study of vaccination effects on CD4 cells after COVID-19. Points from the study as a whole: Among infection- and vaccine-induced clones, marked clonal contraction occurred late after vaccination.

Generated by immunoSEQ multiplex PCR, the TCRdb table keeps only in-frame clones and is missing some. The data show around 70,000 clones, roughly three quarters seen once. Following culture for nine to ten days, CD4+ T cells were isolated. Testing of the vaccine recipients showed negative nucleocapsid antibodies and no prior SARS-CoV-2 infection. The CDR3 covers 13 residues. V lost 4 bases, J lost 3 bases, and 3 bases stayed unmatched. The germline V gene has CDR1 SGHRS and CDR2 YFSETQ. The sequenced sample was CD4+ T cells from PBMCs cultured without peptide, obtained before COVID-19 vaccination. This chain links TRBV5-1 with TRBJ2-5, with 7 bases that match TRBD1. This clonotype originated in a human donor who received a COVID-19 vaccine. The CDR3 sequence: CASSKGAEETQYF. In DNA form, the CDR3 reads TGCGCCAGCAGCAAGGGGGCAGAAGAGACCCAGTACTTC.